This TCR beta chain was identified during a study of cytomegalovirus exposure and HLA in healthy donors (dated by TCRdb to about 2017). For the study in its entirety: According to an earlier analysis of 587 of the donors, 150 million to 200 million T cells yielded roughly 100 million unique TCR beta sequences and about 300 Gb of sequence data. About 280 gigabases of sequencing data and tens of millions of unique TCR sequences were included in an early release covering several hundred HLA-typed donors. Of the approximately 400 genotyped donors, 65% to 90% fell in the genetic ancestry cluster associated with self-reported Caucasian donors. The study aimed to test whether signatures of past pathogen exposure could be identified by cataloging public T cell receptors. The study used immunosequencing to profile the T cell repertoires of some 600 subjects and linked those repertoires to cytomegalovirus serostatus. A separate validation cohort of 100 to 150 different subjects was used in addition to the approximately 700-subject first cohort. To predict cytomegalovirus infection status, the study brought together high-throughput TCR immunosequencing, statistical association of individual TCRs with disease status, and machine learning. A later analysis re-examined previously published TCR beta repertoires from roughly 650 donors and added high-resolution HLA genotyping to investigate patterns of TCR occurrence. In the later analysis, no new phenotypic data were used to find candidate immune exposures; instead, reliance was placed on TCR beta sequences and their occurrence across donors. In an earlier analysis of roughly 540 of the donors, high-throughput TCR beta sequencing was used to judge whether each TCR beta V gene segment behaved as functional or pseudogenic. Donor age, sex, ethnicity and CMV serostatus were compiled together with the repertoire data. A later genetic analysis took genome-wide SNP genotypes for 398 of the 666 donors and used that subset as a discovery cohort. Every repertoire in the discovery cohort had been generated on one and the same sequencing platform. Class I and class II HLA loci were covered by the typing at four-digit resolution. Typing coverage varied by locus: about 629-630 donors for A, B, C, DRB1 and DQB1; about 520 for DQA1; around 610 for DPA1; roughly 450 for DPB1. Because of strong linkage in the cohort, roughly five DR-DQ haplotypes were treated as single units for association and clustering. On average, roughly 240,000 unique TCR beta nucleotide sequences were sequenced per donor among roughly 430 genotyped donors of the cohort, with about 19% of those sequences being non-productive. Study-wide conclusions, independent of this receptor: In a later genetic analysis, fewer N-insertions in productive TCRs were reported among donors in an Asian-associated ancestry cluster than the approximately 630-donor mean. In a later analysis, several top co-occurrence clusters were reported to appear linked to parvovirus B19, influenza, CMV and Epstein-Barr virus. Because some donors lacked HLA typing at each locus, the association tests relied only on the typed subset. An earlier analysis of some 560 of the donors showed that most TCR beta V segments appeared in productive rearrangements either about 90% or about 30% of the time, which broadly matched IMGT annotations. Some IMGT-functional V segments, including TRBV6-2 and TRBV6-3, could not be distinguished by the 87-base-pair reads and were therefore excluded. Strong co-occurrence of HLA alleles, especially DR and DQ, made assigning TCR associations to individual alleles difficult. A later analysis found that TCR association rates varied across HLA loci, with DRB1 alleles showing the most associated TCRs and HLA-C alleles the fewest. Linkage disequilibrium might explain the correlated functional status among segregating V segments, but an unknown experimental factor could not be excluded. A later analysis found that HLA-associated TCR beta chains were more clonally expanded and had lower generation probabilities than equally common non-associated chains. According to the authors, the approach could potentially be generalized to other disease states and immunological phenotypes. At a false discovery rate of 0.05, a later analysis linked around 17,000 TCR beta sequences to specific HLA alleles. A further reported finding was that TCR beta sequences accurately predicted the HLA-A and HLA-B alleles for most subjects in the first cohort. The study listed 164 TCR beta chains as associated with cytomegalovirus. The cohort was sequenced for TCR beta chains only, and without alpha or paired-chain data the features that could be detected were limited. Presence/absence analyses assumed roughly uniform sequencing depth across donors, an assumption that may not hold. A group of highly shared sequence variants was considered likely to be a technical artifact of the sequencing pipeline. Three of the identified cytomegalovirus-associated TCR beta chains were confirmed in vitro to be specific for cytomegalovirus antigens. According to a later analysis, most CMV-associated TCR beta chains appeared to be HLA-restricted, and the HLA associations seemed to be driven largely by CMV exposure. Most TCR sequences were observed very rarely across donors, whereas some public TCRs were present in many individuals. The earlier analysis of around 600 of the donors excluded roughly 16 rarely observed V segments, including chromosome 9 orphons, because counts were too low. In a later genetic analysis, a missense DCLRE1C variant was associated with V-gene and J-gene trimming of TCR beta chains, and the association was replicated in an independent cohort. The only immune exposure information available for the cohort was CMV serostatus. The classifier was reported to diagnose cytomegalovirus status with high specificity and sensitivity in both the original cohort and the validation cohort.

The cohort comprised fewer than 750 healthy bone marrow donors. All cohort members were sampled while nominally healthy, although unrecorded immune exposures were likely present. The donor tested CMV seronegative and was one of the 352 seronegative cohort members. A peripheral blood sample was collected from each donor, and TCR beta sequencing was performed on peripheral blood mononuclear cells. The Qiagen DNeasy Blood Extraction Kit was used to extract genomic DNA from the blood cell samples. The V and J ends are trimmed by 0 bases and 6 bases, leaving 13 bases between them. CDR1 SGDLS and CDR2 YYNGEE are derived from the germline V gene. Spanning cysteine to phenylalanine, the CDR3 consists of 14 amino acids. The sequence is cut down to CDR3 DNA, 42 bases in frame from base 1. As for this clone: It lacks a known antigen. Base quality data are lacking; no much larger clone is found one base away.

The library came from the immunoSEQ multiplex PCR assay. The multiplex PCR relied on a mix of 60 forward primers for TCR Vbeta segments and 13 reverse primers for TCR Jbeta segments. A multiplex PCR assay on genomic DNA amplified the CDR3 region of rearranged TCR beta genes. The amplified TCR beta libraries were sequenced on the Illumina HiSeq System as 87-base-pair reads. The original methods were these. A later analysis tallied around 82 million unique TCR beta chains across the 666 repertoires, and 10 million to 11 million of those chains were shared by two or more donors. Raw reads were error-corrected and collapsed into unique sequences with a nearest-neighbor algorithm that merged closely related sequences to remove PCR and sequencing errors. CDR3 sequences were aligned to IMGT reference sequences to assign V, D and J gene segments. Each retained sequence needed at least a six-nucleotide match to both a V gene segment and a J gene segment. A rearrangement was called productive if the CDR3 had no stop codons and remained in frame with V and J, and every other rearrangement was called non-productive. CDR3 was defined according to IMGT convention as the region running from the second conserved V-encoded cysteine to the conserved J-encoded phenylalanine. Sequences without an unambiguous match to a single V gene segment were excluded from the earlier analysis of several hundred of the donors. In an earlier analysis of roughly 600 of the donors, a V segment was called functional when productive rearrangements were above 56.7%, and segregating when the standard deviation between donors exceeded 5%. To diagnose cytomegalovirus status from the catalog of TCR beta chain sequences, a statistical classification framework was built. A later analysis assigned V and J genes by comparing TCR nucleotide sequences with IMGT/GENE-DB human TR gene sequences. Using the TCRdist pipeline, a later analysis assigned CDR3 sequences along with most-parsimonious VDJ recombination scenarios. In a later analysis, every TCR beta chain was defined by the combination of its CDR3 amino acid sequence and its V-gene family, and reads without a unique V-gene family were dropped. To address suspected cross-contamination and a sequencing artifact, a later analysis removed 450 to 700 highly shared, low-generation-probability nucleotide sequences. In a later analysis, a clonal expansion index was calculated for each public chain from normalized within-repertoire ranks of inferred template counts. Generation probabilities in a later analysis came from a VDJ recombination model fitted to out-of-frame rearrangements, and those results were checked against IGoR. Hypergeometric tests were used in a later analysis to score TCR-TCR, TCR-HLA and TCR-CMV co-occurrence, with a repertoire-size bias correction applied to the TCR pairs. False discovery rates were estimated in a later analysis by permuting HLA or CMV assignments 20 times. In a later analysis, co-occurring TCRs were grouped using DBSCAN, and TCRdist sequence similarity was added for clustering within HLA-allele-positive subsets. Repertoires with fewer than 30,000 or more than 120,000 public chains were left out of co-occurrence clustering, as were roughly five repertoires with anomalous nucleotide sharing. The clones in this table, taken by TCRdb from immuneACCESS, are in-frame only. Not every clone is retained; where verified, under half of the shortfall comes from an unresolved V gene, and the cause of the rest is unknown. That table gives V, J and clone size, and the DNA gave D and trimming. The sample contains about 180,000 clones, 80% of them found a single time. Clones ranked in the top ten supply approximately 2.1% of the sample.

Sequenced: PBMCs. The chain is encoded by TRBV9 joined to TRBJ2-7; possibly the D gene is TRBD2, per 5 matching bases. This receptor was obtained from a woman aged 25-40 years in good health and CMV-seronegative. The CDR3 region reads CASSVAARESEQYF. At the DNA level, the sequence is TGTGCCAGCAGCGTAGCTGCGAGGGAGAGCGAGCAGTACTTC. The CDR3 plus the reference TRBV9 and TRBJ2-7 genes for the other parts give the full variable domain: DSGVTQTPKHLITATGQRVTLRCSPRSGDLSVYWYQQSLDQGLQFLIQYYNGEERAKGNILERFSAQQFPDLHSELNLSSLELGDSALYFCASSVAARESEQYFGPGTRLTVT.